A selection of T cell receptor beta chains follows, all from one sample in a study of T cells in Graves' hyperthyroidism and ophthalmopathy. TCRdb reprocessed the multiplex PCR reads via MiXCR and lists one record per CDR3 protein. The table lists roughly 500,000 distinct CDR3 sequences, around a quarter of them singletons, with 11% in the top ten. Sequenced input: blood. The receptors stem from a woman aged 25-40 years with Graves' ophthalmopathy. Both conserved end residues are part of each CDR3. Expanded clones are given a class, and other clones once, few, many or no size at all.

V | length | size | CDR3
TRBV7-2 | 16 | many | CASSLALLTGAGGYTF
TRBV2 | 13 | . | CASSDILSYGYTF
TRBV6-1 | 15 | once | CASLASGGAQETQYF
TRBV20-1 | 16 | few | CSASRQGAILRYEQYF
TRBV12-3/TRBV12-4 | 12 | . | CASGRRYTEAFF
TRBV20-1 | 13 | many | CSAAVGGTNVLTF
TRBV2 | 15 | many | CASHGGLPGGETQYF
TRBV6-1 | 14 | . | CAQGGRQGQEGYTF
TRBV28 | 15 | many | CASSSPGEGLAEAFF
TRBV6-1 | 11 | many | CASSEDYGYTF
TRBV15 | 16 | few | CATSREGRGSTYEQYF
TRBV6-2/TRBV6-3 | 14 | . | CASSPLGTLTEAFF
TRBV5-1 | 14 | few | CASSYGTGETEAFF
TRBV2 | 14 | . | CASSEARVEETQYF
TRBV6-1 | 16 | . | CASSPGGWTGGYEQYF
TRBV28 | 13 | . | CASITGSTTEAFF
TRBV6-2/TRBV6-3 | 13 | many | CASSYFGEPAQYF
TRBV6-4 | 14 | . | CASSYTGTEETQYF
TRBV29-1 | 11 | many | CSALGGGEQYF
TRBV4-1 | 14 | . | CASSQLASSYEQYF
TRBV7-2 | 14 | . | CASSLQGQGSPLHF
TRBV19 | 14 | . | CASMVGTGDYEQYF
TRBV6-1 | 15 | many | CASSERPGPKETQYF
TRBV11-1 | 15 | many | CATQEGEGTGETQYF
TRBV3-1 | 14 | many | CASSQGPIQETQYF
TRBV28 | 15 | . | CASSLGGAGGNIKYF
TRBV12-3/TRBV12-4 | 13 | . | CASNRSGGETQYF
TRBV10-3 | 19 | many | CAISESNLVAQGHNQPQHF
TRBV7-9 | 13 | many | CASSLGLGKPQHF
TRBV18 | 11 | many | CASSPSGIAFF
TRBV27 | 16 | many | CASRTRPGQGESPLHF
TRBV20-1 | 14 | many | CSAPSRGWQETQYF
TRBV12-3/TRBV12-4 | 14 | . | CASRLAGEGVTQYF
TRBV7-3 | 14 | many | CASSLAGSQETQYF
TRBV29-1 | 13 | many | CSVKTGANYGYTF
TRBV6-1 | 13 | few | CASTGRRFTEAFF
TRBV7-9 | 14 | many | CASSLQGHSDEQYF
TRBV20-1 | 14 | many | CSARDQVIGNTIYF
TRBV7-2 | 14 | many | CASSLVGDSYEQYF
TRBV6-5 | 13 | many | CASSTGGNTEAFF
TRBV4-1 | 19 | few | CASSRQPWDRTDYAGELFF
TRBV6-5 | 14 | many | CASSYQQGMTEAFF
TRBV11-2 | 11 | many | CASSLRLIQYF
TRBV6-2/TRBV6-3 | 16 | . | CASRTGTGGDPYEQYF
TRBV6-1 | 16 | . | CASRNDRGQRLYEQYF
TRBV7-8 | 13 | many | CASSLIQGDGYTF
TRBV20-1 | 14 | . | CSARESGDSYEQYF
TRBV6-1 | 13 | . | CASRHDRSYGYTF
TRBV29-1 | 14 | many | CSVEIADIQETQYF
TRBV20-1 | 14 | many | CSAPGQGLPHEQYF
TRBV12-3/TRBV12-4 | 16 | . | CASSRAGGRSGNTIYF